Below, 17 T cell receptor beta chains from the same sample are listed, as sequenced in a study of Tregs in tolerant kidney transplant recipients. Related graft donors supplied nonmyeloablative bone marrow transplants, and mixed chimerism was transient. Sequencing was performed with immunoSEQ multiplex PCR; in TCRdb, only in-frame clones are kept and a portion is missing. The table has about 64,000 clones, over 75% seen once. The specimen was CD4+ T cells from blood (PBMCs), collected 6 months after the transplant. All receptors derive from a human patient who received a combined kidney and bone marrow transplant. T cells may partly derive from the graft donor.

This clone was found a few times. The junction departs from the called germline gene at one end, perhaps through a read error. CDR3 in amino acids: CASSQEMMGGLQADF. CDR3 coding DNA: TGCGCCAGCAGCCAAGAGATGATGGGGGGACTCCAGGCGGACTTC. The chain uses TRBV4-3 and TRBJ2-5; D may be TRBD2 (6 bases). This CDR3 is built from 15 residues. Germline V gene sequence: CDR1 LGHNA, CDR2 YSLEER.

The rearrangement links TRBV5-1 to TRBJ1-1, with a possible D match to TRBD1 (5 bases). V was cut by 3 bases and J by 0 bases, with 9 bases left in between. Germline V gene sequence: CDR1 SGHRS, CDR2 YFSETQ. CDR3 length equals 14 residues. The CDR3 region is CASSWDYMNTEAFF. The CDR3 DNA follows: TGCGCCAGCAGCTGGGACTACATGAACACTGAAGCTTTCTTT.

The CDR3 protein is CASSQAFGRGRWHGYTF. The CDR3, as DNA: TGTGCCAGCAGCCAAGCATTCGGTAGGGGGAGATGGCATGGCTACACCTTC. The rearrangement joins TRBV14 to TRBJ1-2, with a tentative D call TRBD1 (6 bases). The CDR3 covers 17 residues. Germline loops: CDR1 SGHDN, CDR2 FVKESK. Trimming pared 1 base from V and 6 bases from J, leaving 21 bases between.

This chain joins TRBV30 and TRBJ1-6; D possibly corresponds to TRBD1 (6 bases). The germline V and J ends were trimmed by 8 bases and 10 bases, with 18 bases remaining between them. The length of the CDR3 is 13 residues. Germline V gives CDR1 GTSNPN, CDR2 SVGIG (reference sequence). In DNA form, the CDR3 reads TGTGCCGGTCAACCGGGACACATCTCACCCCTCCACTTT. This sequence encodes CAGQPGHISPLHF.

V gene TRBV28 combines with J gene TRBJ1-6; TRBD1 matches 8 bases. V trimming: 5 bases; J trimming: 12 bases; junction bases outside the gene matches: 12. Germline V gene data show CDR1 as MDHEN and CDR2 as SYDVKM. This CDR3 has 15 residues. The CDR3 DNA follows: TGTGCCAGCAGTCGCCCGACAGGGGCCCTCGGACCCCTCCACTTT. Encoded protein: CASSRPTGALGPLHF.

This clone was seen more than once but under ten times. The chain links TRBV6-8 to TRBJ2-3; TRBD1 matches 8 bases. Germline CDR1 reads MNHGY; CDR2 reads SAAAGT. This CDR3 comprises 15 residues. The trim removed 6 bases at V and 4 bases at J, leaving 9 bases unmatched. CDR3 protein: CASRPGTGRPDTQYF. CDR3 DNA: TGTGCCAGCAGACCCGGGACAGGCAGGCCAGATACGCAGTATTTT.

The V call is TRBV5-1, the J call TRBJ2-1; D gene ambiguous. Per germline, CDR1 SGHRS and CDR2 YFSETQ. The V end was cut by 0 bases, the J end by 5 bases, with 12 bases between. The CDR3 has 15 amino acids. The CDR3 loop is CASSLVGQENNEQFF. CDR3 DNA sequence: TGCGCCAGCAGCTTGGTAGGTCAGGAAAACAATGAGCAGTTCTTC.

The chain has TRBV11-2 and TRBJ2-7; D is undetermined. The CDR3 loop spans 11 amino acids. CDR1 is SGHAT, CDR2 FQNNGV, per germline. Trimming stripped 2 bases from V and 3 bases from J, with 2 bases between. The CDR3 is CASSLRYEQYF. Here the CDR3 DNA reads TGTGCCAGCAGCTTACGCTACGAGCAGTACTTC.

The J gene is TRBJ2-3, the V gene TRBV5-6, with TRBD2 identical over 9 bases. V trimming: 3 bases; J trimming: 5 bases; junction bases outside the gene matches: 13. In germline, CDR1 is SGHDT, CDR2 YYEEEE. This CDR3 comprises 17 residues. CDR3 protein: CASSSRSGLAARDTQYF. The CDR3 DNA follows: TGTGCCAGCAGCTCTAGGTCGGGACTAGCTGCTCGAGATACGCAGTATTTT.

The CDR3 nucleotides read TGTGCCACAAAAGACAGGTCGAACACTGAAGCTTTCTTT. Translating gives CATKDRSNTEAFF. The chain joins TRBV7-9 to TRBJ1-1; perhaps TRBD1 as D (6 bases). Looked up from germline, CDR1 is SEHNR and CDR2 is FQNEAQ (reference sequence). V lost 10 bases to trimming and J lost 1 base, with 13 bases between them. The CDR3 contains 13 residues.

This sequence joins TRBV6-5 and TRBJ2-7; the match to TRBD2 covers 11 bases. The J segment lost 4 bases and the V segment lost 6 bases, leaving 2 bases of the junction unmatched. The CDR3 is made up of 13 amino acids. The germline CDR1 and CDR2 sequences are MNHEY and SVGAGI. CDR3 coding DNA: TGTGCCAGCAGCCGACTAGCGGGGTACGAGCAGTACTTC. This translates into CASSRLAGYEQYF.

The chain recombines TRBV30 with TRBJ1-5, with 10 bases fitting TRBD1. V lost 1 base and J lost 3; bases outside the gene matches: 3. CDR3 length: 15 residues. Germline assignment: CDR1 GTSNPN and CDR2 SVGIG (reference sequence). For the CDR3, the DNA is TGTGCCTGGAGTGGGGACAGGGGTCACAATCAGCCCCAGCATTTT. This codes for CAWSGDRGHNQPQHF.

In its sample, this clone was seen a few times. The genes are TRBV4-3 and TRBJ1-4, with 12 bases aligning to TRBD1. This CDR3 comprises 16 residues. The ends lost 5 bases at V and 6 bases at J; junction bases unmatched: 7. CDR1 and CDR2 (germline): LGHNA, YSLEER. The CDR3: CASSLKGQGADEKLFF. The CDR3, as DNA: TGCGCCAGCAGCTTGAAGGGACAGGGGGCGGATGAAAAACTGTTTTTT.

As concerns this clone: One end of the junction is discordant with germline, which a read error may explain. V is TRBV18 and J is TRBJ2-3; the match to TRBD2 covers 10 bases. CDR3 length: 15 residues. Per the germline V gene, CDR1 is KGHSH and CDR2 is LQKENI. CDR3 nucleotides: TGTGCCAGCTCAACGTTAGCGGGGGGCACCGATACGCAGTATTTT. Its translation: CASSTLAGGTDTQYF.

The chain uses TRBV21-1 and TRBJ2-1; the table's TRBD2 call for D was not verified on the DNA. TRBV21-1 constitutes a pseudogene. The CDR3 contains 16 residues. The CDR3 sequence: CASPWTRLSSYNEQFF. Written as DNA, the CDR3 is TGTGCCAGCCCTTGGACTAGGCTGAGCTCCTACAATGAGCAGTTCTTC.

The chain uses TRBV7-2 and TRBJ2-1; possible D gene TRBD2, 5 bases. There are 16 residues in the CDR3. Germline V CDR1 and CDR2: SGHTA, FQGNSA. Trimming left V 1 base short and J 4 bases short, with 14 bases between. The CDR3 reads CASSLGTLGGYNEQFF. The CDR3 nucleotides are TGTGCCAGCAGCTTAGGGACTCTCGGAGGTTACAATGAGCAGTTCTTC.

The V and J genes are TRBV5-6 and TRBJ1-2; D not certain. Between the trimmed V and J ends, which lost 0 bases and 1 base, there was a span of 7 bases. This CDR3 is 14 amino acids long. Per the germline V gene, CDR1 is SGHDT and CDR2 is YYEEEE. In nucleotides, the CDR3 is TGTGCCAGCAGCTTGGTAGGAGGTAACTATGGCTACACCTTC. Residues: CASSLVGGNYGYTF.